Presented here are 17 T cell receptor beta chains from one specimen sequenced in a study of blood T cells in healthy people across ages. Using a J-beta primer mix together with a sample-barcoded 5' primer, a second PCR was run for roughly 6 to 12 cycles. Via MiXCR, TCRdb re-called the 5' RACE reads, giving one row per CDR3 protein. The sample contains around 900,000 distinct CDR3 sequences, more than 25% of which appear only once. Sequencing used blood. The receptors derive from a woman aged 80 or over in good health.

CDR3 sequence (DNA): TGTGCCAGCAGCCATACCGGGCCCCAGAATGAGCAGTTCTTC. This gives the protein CASSHTGPQNEQFF. The V and J genes are TRBV7-9 and TRBJ2-1; D remains unclear. Trimming removed 5 bases at V and 7 bases at J, with 15 bases between. The CDR3 has 14 residues. From germline, CDR1 is SEHNR and CDR2 FQNEAQ (reference sequence). Looking up the rest from reference TRBV7-9 and TRBJ2-1 gives the full variable domain: DTGVSQNPRHKITKRGQNVTFRCDPISEHNRLYWYRQTLGQGPEFLTYFQNEAQLEKSRLLSDRFSAERPKGSFSTLEIQRTEQGDSAMYLCASSHTGPQNEQFFGPGTRLTVL.

This clonotype was seen at least ten times. V and J are TRBV7-2 and TRBJ1-1; D is unresolved. Germline V gene sequence: CDR1 SGHTA, CDR2 FQGNSA. V was pared by 1 base and J by 0 bases, with 9 bases between. The CDR3 length is 15 residues. The CDR3 loop reads CASSLGGTLNTEAFF. For the CDR3, the DNA is TGTGCCAGCAGCTTAGGTGGTACACTGAACACTGAAGCTTTCTTT.

This clonotype was seen only a few times. The rearrangement joins TRBV20-1 to TRBJ1-5; D gene uncertain. V lost 0 bases and J 5 bases, leaving 14 bases between the germline ends. The CDR3 contains 15 residues. Germline V gene data show CDR1 as DFQATT and CDR2 as SNEGSKA (reference sequence). The CDR3 loop is CSAREDQSTYQPQHF. Written as DNA, the CDR3 is TGCAGTGCTAGAGAAGATCAGTCAACCTATCAGCCCCAGCATTTT.

Remarks on this clonotype: At one of its ends the junction is not consistent with the germline gene, which may arise from a read error. The gene calls are TRBV25-1 and TRBJ1-6, with no clear D. The CDR3 is 16 residues long. Germline V gene sequence: CDR1 MGHDK, CDR2 SYGVNS. CDR3 coding DNA: TGTGCCAGCAGTGAATATGGTTTAGGGAAGAATTCACCCCTCCATTTT. As protein: CASSEYGLGKNSPLHF. Combining the CDR3 with reference TRBV25-1 and TRBJ1-6 gives the whole variable domain EADIYQTPRYLVIGTGKKITLECSQTMGHDKMYWYQQDPGMELHLIHYSYGVNSTEKGDLSSESTVSRIRTEHFPLTLESARPSHTSQYLCASSEYGLGKNSPLHFGNGTRLTVT.

In DNA, the CDR3 is TGTGCCAGCAGCCTAGCCACTCCAAAGACAGATACGCAGTATTTT. This translates into CASSLATPKTDTQYF. V is TRBV27 and J is TRBJ2-3; TRBD2 is a possible D gene (5 bases). Trimming left V 6 bases short and J 3 bases short, with 16 bases between. CDR1 is MNHEY and CDR2 is SMNVEV in the germline V gene (reference sequence). CDR3 length: 15 amino acids.

This clonotype was picked up many times. The genes are TRBV18 and TRBJ2-5, with 7 bases matching TRBD2. The CDR3 runs 16 residues. The trim removed 0 bases at V and 5 bases at J, leaving 9 bases unmatched. Germline V gene lookup returns CDR1 KGHSH and CDR2 LQKENI. The CDR3 region is CASSPPGAGVRETQYF. The CDR3 DNA reads TGTGCCAGCTCACCACCGGGTGCGGGGGTTCGGGAGACCCAGTACTTC.

This sequence joins TRBV27 and TRBJ1-1, with D perhaps matching TRBD1 (6 bases). Germline V CDR1 and CDR2: MNHEY, SMNVEV (reference sequence). There are 13 residues in the CDR3. The V end lost 6 bases, the J end lost 10 bases, and 18 bases lay between the germline ends. The DNA for the CDR3 is TGTGCCAGCAGCCCTATCGCCAGGGGACGAGCTTTCTTT. This codes for CASSPIARGRAFF.

There are many counts of this clonotype. The chain joins TRBV19 to TRBJ2-7, with 8 bases identical to TRBD1. Germline assignment: CDR1 LNHDA and CDR2 SQIVND (reference sequence). V shed 6 bases, J shed 2 bases, and the junction held 6 bases outside the gene matches. CDR3 length: 14 amino acids. CDR3: CASSRTGSTYEQYF. CDR3 nucleotides: TGTGCCAGTAGCAGGACAGGGTCGACCTACGAGCAGTACTTC.

This clonotype was recorded a few times. The chain couples TRBV7-2 to TRBJ2-2; D unclear. The CDR3 is 14 residues long. Germline values: CDR1 SGHTA, CDR2 FQGNSA. V lost 1 base, J lost 6 bases, and 9 bases lay in between. CDR3 sequence reads: CASSLGVNAGELFF. The CDR3 DNA reads as TGTGCCAGCAGCTTAGGAGTTAACGCCGGGGAGCTGTTTTTT.

This clonotype was observed a single time. The genes are TRBV7-2 and TRBJ2-1; 15 positions match TRBD2. The CDR3 runs to 17 residues. Germline V CDR1 and CDR2: SGHTA, FQGNSA. The V segment lost 5 bases and the J segment 7 bases; nucleotides outside the gene matches: 9. In nucleotides, the CDR3 is TGTGCCAGCAGCACTTCCGGGACTAGCGGGGGGCGGAATGAGCAGTTCTTC. Its protein is CASSTSGTSGGRNEQFF.

The chain employs TRBV7-2 and TRBJ1-2; D is undetermined. V was trimmed by 0 bases and J by 0 bases, leaving 8 bases between them. Germline V CDR1 and CDR2: SGHTA, FQGNSA. CDR3 size: 15 residues. In DNA form, the CDR3 reads TGTGCCAGCAGCTTAGCATTGGGCACTAACTATGGCTACACCTTC. Protein: CASSLALGTNYGYTF.

The sample holds many counts of this clonotype. The V and J genes are TRBV13 and TRBJ2-5; D is possibly TRBD1 (5 bases). CDR3 length: 16 amino acids. Trimming removed 0 bases at V and 3 bases at J, with 14 bases between. Per germline, CDR1 PRHDT and CDR2 FYEKMQ (reference sequence). Here the CDR3 DNA reads TGTGCCAGCAGCTTAGGGAGTCTGACAGCCGAAGAGACCCAGTACTTC. It translates to CASSLGSLTAEETQYF. Variable domain in full (rest from reference TRBV13 and TRBJ2-5): AAGVIQSPRHLIKEKRETATLKCYPIPRHDTVYWYQQGPGQDPQFLISFYEKMQSDKGSIPDRFSAQQFSDYHSELNMSSLELGDSALYFCASSLGSLTAEETQYFGPGTRLLVL.

The rearrangement links TRBV6-2 or TRBV6-3 to TRBJ2-3, with 9 bases identical to TRBD2. The ends lost 2 bases at V and 0 bases at J; junction bases unmatched: 9. The CDR3 totals 18 residues. In germline, CDR1 is MNHEY, CDR2 SVGEGT. The CDR3 bases are TGTGCCAGCAGTTACGCGAATTTGCGGGGGGGTAGCACAGATACGCAGTATTTT. Translation: CASSYANLRGGSTDTQYF.

This clonotype was detected a few times. The chain links TRBV6-5 to TRBJ2-2; 11 positions agree with TRBD2. The CDR3 has 16 residues. CDR1 is MNHEY and CDR2 is SVGAGI in the germline V gene. Germline trimming cut 6 bases from V and 4 bases from J; bases unmatched to any gene: 7. The CDR3 loop reads CASSRLAGFGTGELFF. The DNA for the CDR3 is TGTGCCAGCAGCAGACTAGCGGGGTTTGGCACCGGGGAGCTGTTTTTT.

This clonotype was recorded many times. CDR3 in amino acids: CASSFDRLYTEAFF. The CDR3 bases are TGTGCCAGCAGCTTTGACAGGTTGTACACTGAAGCTTTCTTT. The chain couples TRBV7-2 to TRBJ1-1, with D possibly being TRBD1 (6 bases). V was pared by 3 bases and J by 3 bases, with 11 bases between. CDR3 length equals 14 residues. Germline lookup yields CDR1 SGHTA and CDR2 FQGNSA.

The rearrangement joins TRBV3-1 to TRBJ2-3; D is ambiguous. V lost 8 bases and J 0 bases, leaving 9 bases between the germline ends. CDR1 is LGHDT, CDR2 YNNKEL, per germline (reference sequence). The CDR3 extends over 13 amino acids. The CDR3 here is CASGEPSTDTQYF. CDR3 in DNA: TGTGCCAGCGGTGAACCTAGCACAGATACGCAGTATTTT.

This clonotype was seen ten or more times. This sequence joins TRBV7-2 and TRBJ2-1; 8 bases fit TRBD1. The CDR3 covers 15 residues. Unmatched junction bases numbered 3, after V lost 4 bases and J lost 1 base. Per germline, CDR1 SGHTA and CDR2 FQGNSA. CDR3: CASSSGGASYNEQFF. The DNA for the CDR3 is TGTGCCAGCAGCTCAGGGGGCGCTTCCTACAATGAGCAGTTCTTC.